This T cell receptor beta chain originates from a study of blood T cell repertoires in COVID-19. J was trimmed by 7 bases and V by 5 bases; bases with no gene match: 4. CDR1 is SGHAT, CDR2 FQNNGV, per germline. This CDR3 comprises 12 residues. Repertoires were generated with immunoSEQ multiplex PCR, while TCRdb's copy carries only in-frame clones and drops some. This sample has about 300,000 clones; just under 90% occur once, and the top ten carry roughly 6.3%. The clonotype comes from a woman in her forties or fifties with COVID-19, enrolled during active disease. Sequencing was done on a sample of peripheral blood. The chain uses TRBV11-2 and TRBJ1-2; 7 nucleotides match TRBD1. As DNA, the CDR3 is TGTGCCAGCAGCCTGACAGGGTTTGGCTACACCTTC. Amino acids: CASSLTGFGYTF.